This TCR beta chain was recorded in a study of shared clonotypes between healthy human individuals. V lost 5 bases and J lost 6, with 17 bases in between. CDR3 length equals 14 residues. The germline V gene encodes CDR1 WNHNN and CDR2 SYGVQD (reference sequence). When replicate PCRs were run on sorted subsets, they used around 200 ng DNA, tens of thousands of T cell genomes. Profiling relied on immunoSEQ multiplex PCR, and the TCRdb table lists in-frame clones only, not all of them. The sample yields approximately 1,500,000 clones, about 98% seen once. Sequences were obtained from naive CD4+ T cells sorted from blood. Subset in this sample: CD45RA+ positively selected. The rearrangement joins TRBV10-1 to TRBJ2-7; D may be TRBD1 (5 bases). The receptor comes from a man in his thirties or forties in good health. CDR3 DNA sequence: TGCGCCAGCAGTAACATGCAGACAGTTCCCGAGCAGTACTTC. It is translated as CASSNMQTVPEQYF.